The 10 T cell receptor beta chains below all came from one sample that was sequenced in a study of tumor-infiltrating lymphocytes in primary liver carcinoma. With a constant-region primer, TCR beta cDNA was made from roughly 500 ng of total RNA. ARM-PCR, slightly modified, supplied the TCR beta libraries through three nested multiplex PCR rounds. Forward primers for TRBV1-TRBV30 and a C-beta reverse primer served the first two PCR rounds, at approximately 10 cycles each. TCRdb re-derived calls from the multiplex PCR reads in MiXCR, one entry per CDR3 protein. The table lists about 310,000 distinct CDR3 sequences, about 50% of them singletons. Germline DNA was also extracted, while the blood RNA originated from unsorted whole blood. Sequenced sample: peripheral blood. All receptors come from a woman between 25 and 40 years old with primary liver carcinoma and hepatitis B virus infection.

The chain links TRBV19 to TRBJ2-1, with D possibly TRBD1 on 6 matching bases. Germline CDR1 LNHDA, CDR2 SQIVND (reference sequence). V was cut by 4 bases and J by 7 bases, with 11 bases left in between. This CDR3 has 13 residues. The CDR3 loop is CASSRQATNEQFF. The CDR3 DNA reads as TGTGCCAGTAGTAGACAGGCCACAAATGAGCAGTTCTTC.

In the case of this clonotype: This may stem from a read error, because a much larger clone lies one nucleotide away. Lacking the conserved final phenylalanine or tryptophan, this CDR3 likely reflects a read error. The chain recombines TRBV6-5 with TRBJ2-1; the match to TRBD2 covers 7 bases. J was trimmed by 1 base and V by 0 bases; bases with no gene match: 12. Germline CDR1 is MNHEY and CDR2 is SVGAGI. The CDR3 sequence is 19 residues long. The CDR3 DNA follows: TGTGCCAGCAGTTACTCCCCGACGGTGACTAGCCATTCCTACAATGAGCAGTTCCTC. This gives the protein CASSYSPTVTSHSYNEQFL.

The chain links TRBV4-2 to TRBJ2-7, with 13 nucleotides matching TRBD2. The CDR3 sequence is 16 residues long. The V gene's germline CDR1 is LGHNA and CDR2 YNFKEQ. The trim removed 4 bases at V and 0 bases at J, leaving 3 bases unmatched. CDR3 in DNA: TGTGCCAGCAGCCGCGGGACTAGCGGGAACTCCTACGAGCAGTACTTC. Translated: CASSRGTSGNSYEQYF.

This clonotype was seen many times. This chain links TRBV11-2 with TRBJ2-5, with 10 nucleotides matching TRBD2. The ends lost 2 bases at V and 2 bases at J; junction bases unmatched: 2. Per germline, CDR1 SGHAT and CDR2 FQNNGV. This CDR3 is 15 amino acids long. The CDR3 DNA reads TGTGCCAGCAGCTTACCTAGCGGGAGACAAGAGACCCAGTACTTC. Protein: CASSLPSGRQETQYF.

The chain links TRBV4-2 to TRBJ2-7, with 13 bases fitting TRBD2. The V gene end was trimmed by 1 base and the J gene end by 6 bases; junction bases not matched to a gene: 3. The CDR3 sequence is 15 residues long. The V gene's germline CDR1 is LGHNA and CDR2 YNFKEQ. Here the CDR3 reads CASSQGTSGGSEQYF. The CDR3, as DNA: TGTGCCAGCAGCCAAGGGACTAGCGGGGGCAGCGAGCAGTACTTC.

This clonotype has a count of ten or more. The V call is TRBV12-3 or TRBV12-4, the J call TRBJ2-7; no firm D call. The CDR3 extends over 12 amino acids. V was clipped by 8 bases and J by 0 bases, with 8 bases between them. The DNA of the CDR3 is TGTGCCAGCGCGGAACCCTCCTACGAGCAGTACTTC. Its translation: CASAEPSYEQYF.

Notes on this clonotype: One base away lies a much larger clone, so this may be a sequencing read error. V is TRBV6-2 or TRBV6-3 and J is TRBJ2-5; D is unresolved. CDR1 is MNHEY and CDR2 is SVGEGT in the germline V gene. The V end lost 2 bases, the J end lost 0 bases, and 7 bases lay between the germline ends. The CDR3 is 14 amino acids. The CDR3 here is CASSYGMYQETQYF. The CDR3 DNA follows: TGTGCCAGCAGTTACGGCATGTACCAAGAGACCCAGTACTTC.

The table lists this clonotype with many counts. CDR3 bases: TGCAGCGCCGGGACAGCCTACGAGCAGTACTTC. Its protein is CSAGTAYEQYF. The chain is built from TRBV29-1 and TRBJ2-7, with 7 bases lining up with TRBD1. V trimming: 7 bases; J trimming: 2 bases; junction bases outside the gene matches: 2. Germline V CDR1 and CDR2: SQVTM, ANQGSEA. This CDR3 is 11 amino acids long.

This clonotype occurred many times. The chain uses TRBV14 and TRBJ2-1; either TRBD1 or TRBD2 may supply D (5 bases each). Trimming took 3 bases from V and 0 from J, leaving 12 bases between them. This CDR3 has 16 residues. CDR1 is SGHDN and CDR2 is FVKESK in the germline V gene. The CDR3 DNA reads TGTGCCAGCAGCCACCACGCAGGGAGCTCCTACAATGAGCAGTTCTTC. Protein sequence: CASSHHAGSSYNEQFF.

The chain has TRBV11-3 and TRBJ2-1, with D possibly being TRBD2 (5 bases). Trimming stripped 10 bases from V and 5 bases from J, with 9 bases between. CDR3 size: 11 residues. Germline values: CDR1 SGHNT, CDR2 YENEEA. The CDR3 loop reads CATEGHNEQFF. The CDR3 nucleotides read TGTGCCACCGAGGGCCACAATGAGCAGTTCTTC.